Each of the 23 T cell receptor beta chains below was sequenced from the same sample in a study of spatial heterogeneity in lung cancer. As for time point: sample taken at primary tumor resection. Sequencing of whole RNA from tumor, nontumor lung or frozen PBMC involved no sorting. TCRdb independently ran MiXCR on the 5' RACE reads; one entry per CDR3 protein. The sample consists of about 53,000 distinct CDR3 sequences, over 5.5% of them appearing once. The sample was PBMCs, taken at surgery. Receptors were obtained from a female donor with early-stage non-small cell lung cancer.

This clonotype was seen ten or more times. The rearrangement uses TRBV12-3 or TRBV12-4 and TRBJ2-7; D might be TRBD1 or TRBD2, each matching 5 bases. The CDR3 totals 19 residues. The V end was cut by 6 bases, the J end by 2 bases, with 29 bases between. This CDR3 is CASSVMPLYGTMSPYEQYF. The CDR3 region has the DNA TGTGCCAGCAGCGTTATGCCCCTTTATGGGACCATGTCTCCCTACGAGCAGTACTTC.

This clonotype has ten or more counts. The V and J genes are TRBV4-3 and TRBJ2-1; the D gene is possibly TRBD1 (5 bases). This CDR3 is 16 amino acids long. V lost 1 base, J lost 3 bases, and 13 bases lay in between. In germline, CDR1 is LGHNA, CDR2 YSLEER. The CDR3 protein is CASSQAYRSFYNEQFF. The CDR3, as DNA: TGCGCCAGCAGCCAAGCCTACAGGTCCTTCTACAATGAGCAGTTCTTC.

This clonotype was observed many times. The chain carries TRBV30 and TRBJ2-1; the D gene is possibly TRBD1 (6 bases). This CDR3 comprises 12 residues. Between the trimmed V and J ends, which lost 2 bases and 8 bases, there was a span of 10 bases. CDR1 GTSNPN and CDR2 SVGIG come from the germline V gene (reference sequence). The CDR3 loop reads CAWSSGVDEQFF. The CDR3 nucleotides are TGTGCCTGGAGTTCAGGGGTAGATGAGCAGTTCTTC. Based on the CDR3 plus reference TRBV30 and TRBJ2-1, the full variable domain is SQTIHQWPATLVQPVGSPLSLECTVEGTSNPNLYWYRQAAGRGLQLLFYSVGIGQISSEVPQNLSASRPQDRQFILSSKKLLLSDSGFYLCAWSSGVDEQFFGPGTRLTVL.

This clonotype showed up many times. The chain joins TRBV20-1 to TRBJ2-3; 7 bases align to TRBD1. J gave up 6 bases and V 6 bases, and 12 bases lay outside the gene matches. This CDR3 has 14 amino acids. CDR1 and CDR2 from the germline V gene are DFQATT and SNEGSKA (reference sequence). The CDR3 sequence is CSATRTGVLDTQYF. DNA of the CDR3: TGCAGTGCCACCCGGACAGGTGTATTGGATACGCAGTATTTT.

This clonotype was observed at least ten times. One junction end does not reproduce the germline sequence, and a read error may be involved. The gene calls are TRBV4-2 and TRBJ1-2; unclear D gene. The CDR3 sequence is 9 residues long. Germline V gene lookup returns CDR1 LGHNA and CDR2 YNFKEQ. The CDR3: CASSPPRFF. CDR3 sequence (DNA): TGTGCCAGCAGCCCCCCTCGGTTCTTC.

This clonotype was seen many times. This chain joins TRBV28 and TRBJ2-1; TRBD2 is a possible D gene (6 bases). V was clipped by 8 bases and J by 5 bases, with 19 bases between them. CDR1 and CDR2 from the germline V gene are MDHEN and SYDVKM. The CDR3 totals 15 residues. DNA of the CDR3: TGTGCCAGCTCCCCGGGCGGGGCCCTCAACAATGAGCAGTTCTTC. This encodes CASSPGGALNNEQFF.

This clonotype has at least ten counts. The gene calls are TRBV7-9 and TRBJ1-2; D uncertain. Trimming removed 4 bases from V and 0 bases from J, with 6 bases in between. The CDR3 has 13 residues. Germline V lookup: CDR1 SEHNR, CDR2 FQNEAQ (reference sequence). The CDR3 coding sequence is TGTGCCAGCAGCTCGCCCGCTAACTATGGCTACACCTTC. Protein: CASSSPANYGYTF.

The chain employs TRBV6-1 and TRBJ2-7, with D perhaps TRBD1 (6 bases). CDR1 is MNHNS, CDR2 SASEGT, per germline. Trimming removed 7 bases from V and 7 bases from J, with 23 bases in between. The CDR3 covers 15 residues. This chain's CDR3 is CASTNFGTLSGEQYF. The CDR3 DNA is TGTGCCAGCACAAACTTCGGGACACTCTCCGGGGAGCAGTACTTC.

This clonotype was picked up many times. This chain links TRBV18 with TRBJ1-1; TRBD1 is a possible D gene (5 bases). Germline V gene sequence: CDR1 KGHSH, CDR2 LQKENI. The V and J ends lost 6 bases and 5 bases respectively, with 13 bases between them. The CDR3 spans 13 residues. CDR3 DNA: TGTGCCAGCTCTCCGTTACAGGCTACTGAAGCTTTCTTT. As protein: CASSPLQATEAFF.

In this sample, this clonotype turned up a few times. The V call is TRBV5-1, the J call TRBJ2-5; TRBD1 matches 7 bases. CDR3 length: 15 amino acids. The germline V gene encodes CDR1 SGHRS and CDR2 YFSETQ. The V gene end was trimmed by 4 bases and the J gene end by 5 bases; junction bases not matched to a gene: 11. The CDR3 bases are TGCGCCAGCAGCCCTTTGACAGGGAATATGGAGACCCAGTACTTC. Its translation is CASSPLTGNMETQYF.

This clonotype was detected a few times. The J gene is TRBJ2-5, the V gene TRBV7-9; the D is unclear. Germline V CDR1 and CDR2: SEHNR, FQNEAQ (reference sequence). This CDR3 is built from 14 residues. V lost 1 base, J lost 6 bases, and 12 bases lay in between. As DNA, the CDR3 is TGTGCCAGCAGCTTAGTAACACCACCGCAGACCCAGTACTTC. This gives the protein CASSLVTPPQTQYF.

This chain uses TRBV7-9 with TRBJ1-1; no firm D call. The CDR3 sequence is 15 residues long. Trimming shortened V by 2 bases and J by 4 bases, and 14 bases separated the two germline ends. Germline V gene lookup returns CDR1 SEHNR and CDR2 FQNEAQ (reference sequence). For the CDR3, the DNA is TGTGCCAGCAGCTTATCCGGGAGTTTGAGCACTGAAGCTTTCTTT. Its protein product is CASSLSGSLSTEAFF.

This clonotype was observed a few times. The genes are TRBV9 and TRBJ1-2; no definite D call. There are 14 residues in the CDR3. Germline CDR1 is SGDLS and CDR2 is YYNGEE. V gave up 0 bases and J gave up 4 bases, with 10 bases separating them. The CDR3 DNA sequence: TGTGCCAGCAGCGTAGGACACGAACTCTATGGCTACACCTTC. It codes for CASSVGHELYGYTF.

This clonotype has at least ten counts. The gene calls are TRBV27 and TRBJ1-5; TRBD1 aligns across 7 bases. CDR3 length: 15 amino acids. J lost 0 bases, V lost 5 bases, and 4 bases had no gene match. Germline lookup yields CDR1 MNHEY and CDR2 SMNVEV (reference sequence). The chain's CDR3 is CASSPDRVSNQPQHF. CDR3 DNA sequence: TGTGCCAGCAGTCCCGACAGGGTTAGCAATCAGCCCCAGCATTTT.

This clonotype was recorded at least ten times. This chain joins TRBV20-1 and TRBJ2-7, with a possible D match to TRBD1 (6 bases). The CDR3 is 15 residues long. Trimming removed 2 bases from V and 2 bases from J, with 16 bases in between. CDR1 DFQATT and CDR2 SNEGSKA come from the germline V gene (reference sequence). The CDR3 sequence is CSARNRDTGTYEQYF. The CDR3 DNA follows: TGCAGTGCTAGAAACCGGGACACGGGCACCTACGAGCAGTACTTC.

The table lists this clonotype with many counts. V and J are TRBV24-1 and TRBJ2-2; D gene ambiguous. The CDR3 extends over 14 amino acids. In germline, CDR1 is KGHDR, CDR2 SFDVKD. V shed 0 bases and J shed 6 bases, with 7 bases lying between them. The CDR3 bases are TGTGCCACCAGTGATTTGTATGTTCCCGGGGAGCTGTTTTTT. Translated, it gives CATSDLYVPGELFF.

This clonotype occurred many times. This chain links TRBV9 with TRBJ2-3; 7 positions match TRBD1. Trimming cost V 5 bases and J 5 bases; bases outside gene matches: 8. Per the germline V gene, CDR1 is SGDLS and CDR2 is YYNGEE. This CDR3 comprises 14 residues. CDR3 in amino acids: CASSRQGVGDTQYF. The CDR3, as DNA: TGTGCCAGCAGTAGGCAGGGGGTTGGAGATACGCAGTATTTT. Using reference TRBV9 and TRBJ2-3 for the parts outside the CDR3, the full variable domain is DSGVTQTPKHLITATGQRVTLRCSPRSGDLSVYWYQQSLDQGLQFLIQYYNGEERAKGNILERFSAQQFPDLHSELNLSSLELGDSALYFCASSRQGVGDTQYFGPGTRLTVL.

This clonotype was seen many times. The rearrangement links TRBV30 to TRBJ2-3; 7 nucleotides line up with TRBD2. J was trimmed by 3 bases and V by 3 bases; bases with no gene match: 12. Germline V gene data show CDR1 as GTSNPN and CDR2 as SVGIG (reference sequence). This CDR3 is built from 16 residues. CDR3 loop: CAWSSSGRGKTDTQYF. Here the CDR3 DNA reads TGTGCCTGGAGCTCTTCGGGGCGGGGGAAGACAGATACGCAGTATTTT.

This clonotype was seen a few times. The rearrangement joins TRBV7-8 to TRBJ2-1; D is unresolved. V was pared by 4 bases and J by 7 bases, with 8 bases between. CDR1 SGHVS and CDR2 FQNEAQ come from the germline V gene. The CDR3 is made up of 12 amino acids. DNA of the CDR3: TGTGCCAGCAGCTCGGACGAGAATGAGCAGTTCTTC. It specifies CASSSDENEQFF. Combining the CDR3 with reference TRBV7-8 and TRBJ2-1 gives the whole variable domain GAGVSQSPRYKVAKRGQDVALRCDPISGHVSLFWYQQALGQGPEFLTYFQNEAQLDKSGLPSDRFFAERPEGSVSTLKIQRTQQEDSAVYLCASSSDENEQFFGPGTRLTVL.

This clonotype has at least ten counts. The rearrangement uses TRBV29-1 and TRBJ2-3; TRBD2 might be the D (6 bases). The germline CDR1 and CDR2 sequences are SQVTM and ANQGSEA. CDR3 length: 14 amino acids. The ends were cut back, 4 bases at V and 2 bases at J, with 13 bases in the middle. The CDR3 protein is CSVAPGLSTDTQYF. The CDR3 DNA follows: TGCAGCGTTGCTCCGGGACTCTCCACAGATACGCAGTATTTT.

The rearrangement joins TRBV4-1 to TRBJ2-1; 8 nucleotides agree with TRBD2. Germline CDR1 and CDR2: MGHRA and YSYEKL. The CDR3 is 17 amino acids. Unmatched junction bases numbered 5, after V lost 1 base and J lost 0 bases. CDR3 bases: TGCGCCAGCAGCCAAGTCCGGGGGGGGCCCTCCTACAATGAGCAGTTCTTC. Its translation is CASSQVRGGPSYNEQFF.

This clonotype was counted at least ten times. The V and J genes are TRBV27 and TRBJ2-7; D gene unclear. In germline, CDR1 is MNHEY, CDR2 SMNVEV (reference sequence). Trimming took 8 bases from V and 4 from J, leaving 18 bases between them. The CDR3 runs to 14 residues. CDR3 sequence (DNA): TGTGCCAGCTCGACCCTGGGGATCGGGTACGAGCAGTACTTC. It specifies CASSTLGIGYEQYF.

This chain links TRBV20-1 with TRBJ1-2; a weak D match, TRBD1 (5 bases). CDR1 and CDR2 from the germline V gene are DFQATT and SNEGSKA (reference sequence). This CDR3 contains 13 residues. V lost 3 bases and J lost 4, with 12 bases in between. The CDR3 coding sequence is TGCAGTGCTAGGCCACAGGTTCCCTATGGCTACACCTTC. It specifies CSARPQVPYGYTF.